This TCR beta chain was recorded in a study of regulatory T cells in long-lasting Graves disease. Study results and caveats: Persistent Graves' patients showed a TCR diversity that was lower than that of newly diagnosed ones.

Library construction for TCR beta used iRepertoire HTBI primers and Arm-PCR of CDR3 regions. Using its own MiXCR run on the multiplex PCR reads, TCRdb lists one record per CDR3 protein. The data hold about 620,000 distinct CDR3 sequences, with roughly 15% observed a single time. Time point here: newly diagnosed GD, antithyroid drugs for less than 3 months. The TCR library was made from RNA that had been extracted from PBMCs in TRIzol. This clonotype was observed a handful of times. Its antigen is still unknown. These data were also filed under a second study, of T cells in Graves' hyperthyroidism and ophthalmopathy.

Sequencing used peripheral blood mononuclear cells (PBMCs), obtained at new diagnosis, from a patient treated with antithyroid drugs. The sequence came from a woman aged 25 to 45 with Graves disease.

The CDR3 spells CASSLGEGSTGELFF. DNA for the CDR3: TGTGCCAGCAGCTTAGGCGAAGGGAGCACCGGGGAGCTGTTTTTT. The chain carries TRBV7-9 and TRBJ2-2; a weak D match, TRBD2 (5 bases). Germline V gives CDR1 SEHNR, CDR2 FQNEAQ (reference sequence). The CDR3 runs 15 residues. Trimming pared 1 base from V and 4 bases from J, leaving 10 bases between.